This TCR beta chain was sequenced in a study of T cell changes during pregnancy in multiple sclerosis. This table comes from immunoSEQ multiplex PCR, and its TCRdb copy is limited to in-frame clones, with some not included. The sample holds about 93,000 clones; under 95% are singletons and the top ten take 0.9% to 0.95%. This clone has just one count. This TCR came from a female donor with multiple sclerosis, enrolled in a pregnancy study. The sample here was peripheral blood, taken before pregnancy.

Here the CDR3 reads CSVDTGGTDTQYF. In DNA, the CDR3 is TGCAGCGTTGATACAGGGGGCACAGATACGCAGTATTTT. J is TRBJ2-3 and V is TRBV29-1, with 7 bases matching TRBD1. With 3 bases clipped from V and 1 base from J, the junction kept 1 base outside the gene matches. The CDR3 runs to 13 residues. Germline V gene lookup returns CDR1 SQVTM and CDR2 ANQGSEA.